What follows are 10 T cell receptor beta chains derived from one specimen sequenced in a study of blood T cells in healthy people across ages. The second PCR ran roughly 6 to 11 cycles with a sample-barcoded 5' primer and J-beta primers. From the 5' RACE reads, TCRdb called clonotypes with MiXCR, one entry per CDR3 protein. The table lists about 670,000 distinct CDR3 sequences, 45% to 60% of them singletons, with approximately 15% in the top ten. Sequenced sample: blood. The receptors stem from a woman older than 75 in good health.

This clonotype occurred many times. CDR3 loop: CASSQTGQGVETQYF. The CDR3, as DNA: TGTGCCAGCAGCCAAACTGGACAGGGTGTGGAGACCCAGTACTTC. The J gene is TRBJ2-5, the V gene TRBV4-2; TRBD1 matches at 8 bases. The CDR3 is made up of 15 amino acids. The J segment lost 5 bases and the V segment lost 2 bases, leaving 7 bases of the junction unmatched. Germline assignment: CDR1 LGHNA and CDR2 YNFKEQ.

There are a few counts of this clonotype. The chain carries TRBV5-1 and TRBJ2-3; D remains unclear. Germline-derived CDR1 and CDR2 are SGHRS and YFSETQ. The CDR3 is made up of 13 amino acids. Deletions cut 1 base from V and 4 bases from J, with 7 bases between. The DNA for the CDR3 is TGCGCCAGCAGCTTGATATCCGCAGATACGCAGTATTTT. Its protein product is CASSLISADTQYF.

For the CDR3, the DNA is TGTGCCAGCAGCTGGGCTAACCACAATGAGCAGTTCTTC. Residues: CASSWANHNEQFF. This chain joins TRBV6-5 and TRBJ2-1; no definite D call. Germline V gene data show CDR1 as MNHEY and CDR2 as SVGAGI. The CDR3 spans 13 residues. V was pared by 6 bases and J by 5 bases, with 11 bases between.

This chain links TRBV12-3 or TRBV12-4 with TRBJ1-1, with 9 bases lining up with TRBD1. The V gene end was trimmed by 6 bases and the J gene end by 5 bases; junction bases not matched to a gene: 7. The CDR3 spans 14 residues. The CDR3 DNA sequence: TGTGCCAGCAGCGTTACAGGGGGCAGGACTGAAGCTTTCTTT. Its protein product is CASSVTGGRTEAFF.

Turning to this clonotype: A clone one base away is much larger, so this may be a read error. The chain combines TRBV28 with TRBJ1-4; a possible D gene is TRBD1 (5 bases). The V gene's germline CDR1 is MDHEN and CDR2 SYDVKM. The CDR3 consists of 15 residues. The CDR3 nucleotides read TGTGCCAGCAGTTTGATGGGGGATACTAATGAAGAACTGTTTTTT. This translates into CASSLMGDTNEELFF.

A few counts support this clonotype. The V call is TRBV2, the J call TRBJ2-1; TRBD1 matches at 10 bases. This CDR3 is 15 amino acids long. V dropped 5 bases and J dropped 8; count of bases not matched to a gene: 9. Germline V gene data show CDR1 as SNHLY and CDR2 as FYNNEI. CDR3 nucleotide sequence: TGTGCCAGCAGTACGGCCGGGACAGGGGTTCATGAGCAGTTCTTC. Translating it yields CASSTAGTGVHEQFF. Variable domain in full (rest from reference TRBV2 and TRBJ2-1): EPEVTQTPSHQVTQMGQEVILRCVPISNHLYFYWYRQILGQKVEFLVSFYNNEISEKSEIFDDQFSVERPDGSNFTLKIRSTKLEDSAMYFCASSTAGTGVHEQFFGPGTRLTVL.

This clonotype came up many times. J is TRBJ1-5 and V is TRBV7-2; D call uncertain. V was pared by 1 base and J by 6 bases, with 7 bases between. Germline V gene lookup returns CDR1 SGHTA and CDR2 FQGNSA. This CDR3 is 13 amino acids long. The CDR3 sequence is CASSLGASQPQHF. Written as DNA, the CDR3 is TGTGCCAGCAGCTTAGGAGCGAGTCAGCCCCAGCATTTT.

There are a few counts of this clonotype. The chain employs TRBV7-2 and TRBJ1-6, with D perhaps matching TRBD1 (5 bases). CDR3 length equals 16 residues. Germline assignment: CDR1 SGHTA and CDR2 FQGNSA. The germline V and J ends were trimmed by 2 bases and 7 bases, with 15 bases remaining between them. The DNA of the CDR3 is TGTGCCAGCAGCTTACTATCCGGGGGAAGGAATTCACCCCTCCACTTT. Protein sequence: CASSLLSGGRNSPLHF.

This clonotype was observed many times. The chain combines TRBV2 with TRBJ2-3; weak D call: TRBD1 (7 bases). The CDR3 is made up of 14 amino acids. V lost 8 bases and J 5 bases, leaving 17 bases between the germline ends. Germline values: CDR1 SNHLY, CDR2 FYNNEI. The CDR3 here is CASERAGGGDTQYF. The CDR3 bases are TGTGCCAGCGAGCGGGCAGGGGGTGGAGATACGCAGTATTTT.

In its sample, this clonotype was seen a few times. A read error may explain this, as a much larger clone is one base away. The chain recombines TRBV12-3 or TRBV12-4 with TRBJ2-7, with unresolved D. The V gene lost 1 base and the J gene lost 7 bases, with 8 bases spanning the gap. The CDR3 totals 12 residues. The CDR3 coding sequence is TGTGCCAGCAGTTTAGGAAACAATGAGCAGTACTTC. It translates to CASSLGNNEQYF.